This record covers a single T cell receptor (beta chain). The sample is drawn from a study of prognosis after radiotherapy for stage I lung cancer. Amplicons of TCR beta CDR3 were generated from genomic DNA by two-round multiplex PCR. With primers specific to each TRBV and TRBJ gene, the first-round PCR was performed. TCRdb reprocessed the multiplex PCR reads with MiXCR, giving one entry per CDR3 protein. The sample yields more than 15,000 distinct CDR3 sequences, roughly 31% seen once. The V gene end was trimmed by 6 bases and the J gene end by 11 bases; junction bases not matched to a gene: 18. This CDR3 is built from 14 residues. CDR1 and CDR2 from the germline V gene are DFQATT and SNEGSKA (reference sequence).

The sequence was collected from a donor aged 50 or older with non-small cell lung cancer. The sequenced sample was PBMCs, obtained before or after stereotactic body radiation therapy (not recorded which). The chain joins TRBV20-1 to TRBJ2-7; TRBD2 matches 8 bases. This chain's CDR3 is CSANSGNGPYKKYF. The CDR3 nucleotides are TGCAGTGCGAATAGCGGGAACGGCCCCTACAAGAAGTACTTC.